Below, 23 T cell receptor beta chains from the same sample are listed, as sequenced in a study of cytomegalovirus exposure and HLA in healthy donors. Primers included in the PCR were 60 Vbeta and 13 Jbeta primers. Profiled with immunoSEQ multiplex PCR; TCRdb holds only in-frame clones, not every one. The data contain some 150,000 clones, roughly 82% of them seen just once; the ten biggest clones take up around 6.1%. The sequenced material came from PBMCs. Every receptor here comes from a man aged 30-40 years in good health and CMV-seropositive.

The chain couples TRBV6-6 to TRBJ2-3; D might be TRBD1 (8 bases). Germline V gene lookup returns CDR1 MNHNY and CDR2 SVGAGI (reference sequence). CDR3 length: 14 amino acids. V gave up 7 bases and J gave up 1 base, with 12 bases separating them. The CDR3, as DNA: TGTGCCAGCAAACAGGGGGGGGGCACAGATACGCAGTATTTT. This sequence encodes CASKQGGGTDTQYF.

Here the CDR3 reads CASSVGALREGLGYTF. CDR3 coding DNA: TGTGCCAGCAGCGTAGGGGCTTTGAGGGAGGGATTAGGCTACACCTTC. This chain joins TRBV9 and TRBJ1-2; D remains unclear. V dropped 0 bases and J dropped 8 bases, with 20 bases sitting between them. Germline V lookup: CDR1 SGDLS, CDR2 YYNGEE. The CDR3 extends over 16 amino acids.

The rearrangement joins TRBV27 to TRBJ2-3; 8 bases match TRBD1. V shed 6 bases, J shed 2 bases, and the junction held 7 bases outside the gene matches. This CDR3 is built from 15 residues. Germline V gives CDR1 MNHEY, CDR2 SMNVEV (reference sequence). DNA of the CDR3: TGTGCCAGCAGACTTCAGGGGGCAACCACAGATACGCAGTATTTT. This encodes CASRLQGATTDTQYF.

The J gene is TRBJ1-2, the V gene TRBV28; TRBD1 aligns across 7 bases. With V trimmed by 7 bases and J by 5 bases, 7 bases remained unmatched. The length of the CDR3 is 13 residues. Germline CDR1 and CDR2: MDHEN and SYDVKM. CDR3 DNA: TGTGCCAGCACCCCTGACAGGGTGTATGGCTACACCTTC. Translated, it gives CASTPDRVYGYTF.

The chain has TRBV6-5 and TRBJ1-1, with TRBD1 as a possible D gene (6 bases). The germline CDR1 and CDR2 sequences are MNHEY and SVGAGI. This CDR3 comprises 16 residues. V dropped 2 bases and J dropped 1 base, with 14 bases sitting between them. The CDR3 spells CASSYRFTGRNTEAFF. CDR3 coding DNA: TGTGCCAGCAGTTACAGATTCACAGGGAGGAACACTGAAGCTTTCTTT.

The chain carries TRBV10-2 and TRBJ2-7; D unresolved. This CDR3 has 11 amino acids. The germline CDR1 and CDR2 sequences are WSHSY and SAAADI. The ends were cut back, 3 bases at V and 4 bases at J, with 4 bases in the middle. The CDR3 loop reads CASSDRYEQYF. For the CDR3, the DNA is TGCGCCAGCAGTGATCGGTACGAGCAGTACTTC.

The chain carries TRBV7-9 and TRBJ1-5, with 7 bases matching TRBD1. The CDR3 spans 14 residues. The V segment lost 5 bases and the J segment 3 bases; nucleotides outside the gene matches: 4. Germline V gene data show CDR1 as SEHNR and CDR2 as FQNEAQ (reference sequence). The CDR3 nucleotides read TGTGCCAGCAGCCTCAGGGGGTTCAATCAGCCCCAGCATTTT. Translated: CASSLRGFNQPQHF.

This chain connects TRBV5-3 to TRBJ1-4; D uncertain. TRBV5-3 has ORF status, its function being uncertain. Trimming pared 4 bases from V and 12 bases from J, leaving 10 bases between. This CDR3 comprises 11 residues. The CDR3 spells CARSPPVELFF. The CDR3 DNA is TGTGCCAGAAGCCCTCCGGTGGAACTGTTTTTT.

The gene calls are TRBV5-6 and TRBJ2-7; 10 bases agree with TRBD1. The CDR3 spans 15 residues. Trimming cost V 3 bases and J 5 bases; bases outside gene matches: 8. Looked up from germline, CDR1 is SGHDT and CDR2 is YYEEEE. The CDR3 nucleotides are TGTGCCAGCAGCTATCCGGGACAGGGGATCGACGAGCAGTACTTC. Translation gives CASSYPGQGIDEQYF.

This clone was observed a few times. The genes are TRBV30 and TRBJ1-4; D is unclear. V dropped 7 bases and J dropped 3 bases, with 12 bases sitting between them. Germline-derived CDR1 and CDR2 are GTSNPN and SVGIG (reference sequence). The CDR3 totals 13 residues. The CDR3 protein is CALSWAPNEKLFF. Here the CDR3 DNA reads TGTGCCTTGTCATGGGCCCCTAATGAAAAACTGTTTTTT. Full variable domain (rest looked up from reference TRBV30 and TRBJ1-4): SQTIHQWPATLVQPVGSPLSLECTVEGTSNPNLYWYRQAAGRGLQLLFYSVGIGQISSEVPQNLSASRPQDRQFILSSKKLLLSDSGFYLCALSWAPNEKLFFGSGTQLSVL.

This clone has only a few counts. The chain links TRBV5-8 to TRBJ1-6; no firm D call. Germline values: CDR1 SGHTS, CDR2 YDEGEE. Trimming stripped 6 bases from V and 1 base from J, with 14 bases between. CDR3 length equals 16 residues. CDR3 in amino acids: CASTHLRGSYNSPLHF. The CDR3 region has the DNA TGTGCCAGCACCCACCTGCGGGGATCCTATAATTCACCCCTCCACTTT.

This clone is termed medium-sized (0.01 to 0.1%). The chain uses TRBV7-2 and TRBJ2-2; D uncertain. V gave up 4 bases and J gave up 3 bases, with 9 bases separating them. Per the germline V gene, CDR1 is SGHTA and CDR2 is FQGNSA. This CDR3 is 14 amino acids long. CDR3 nucleotide sequence: TGTGCCAGCAGCTCACGCGCATACACCGGGGAGCTGTTTTTT. It is translated as CASSSRAYTGELFF.

The CDR3 region is CASSLGGVSEQYF. CDR3 DNA: TGTGCCAGCAGCCTAGGGGGCGTCTCAGAGCAGTACTTC. The chain couples TRBV2 to TRBJ2-7, with TRBD1 identical over 7 bases. Germline V lookup: CDR1 SNHLY, CDR2 FYNNEI. The CDR3 spans 13 residues. With 6 bases clipped from V and 7 bases from J, the junction kept 9 bases outside the gene matches.

The V and J genes are TRBV7-8 and TRBJ2-1, with 8 bases fitting TRBD1. Germline values: CDR1 SGHVS, CDR2 FQNEAQ. The CDR3 length is 15 residues. The ends lost 5 bases at V and 4 bases at J; junction bases unmatched: 7. The CDR3 sequence: CASSRDRGQYNEQFF. CDR3 bases: TGTGCCAGCAGCCGCGACAGGGGCCAATACAATGAGCAGTTCTTC.

The rearrangement joins TRBV4-1 to TRBJ2-2; 8 positions match TRBD2. CDR1 is MGHRA and CDR2 is YSYEKL in the germline V gene. CDR3 size: 16 residues. The V gene end was trimmed by 4 bases and the J gene end by 1 base; junction bases not matched to a gene: 5. The CDR3 reads CASSRSSGLNTGELFF. Here the CDR3 DNA reads TGCGCCAGCAGCCGATCTAGCGGGCTGAACACCGGGGAGCTGTTTTTT.

The chain combines TRBV27 with TRBJ2-7; 9 nucleotides line up with TRBD1. With V trimmed by 6 bases and J by 4 bases, 10 bases remained unmatched. The CDR3 loop spans 15 amino acids. The germline CDR1 and CDR2 sequences are MNHEY and SMNVEV (reference sequence). The CDR3 here is CASRSTGTGRYEQYF. CDR3 DNA sequence: TGTGCCAGCAGGTCAACCGGGACAGGGAGGTACGAGCAGTACTTC.

V usage is TRBV7-6 and J usage is TRBJ2-7; D unclear. There are 15 residues in the CDR3. V was trimmed by 5 bases and J by 6 bases, leaving 20 bases between them. Germline V CDR1 and CDR2: SGHVS, FNYEAQ. The CDR3 bases are TGTGCCAGCAGCAAAGAGACTGGCCCGTTCTCCGAGCAGTACTTC. This encodes CASSKETGPFSEQYF.

This chain joins TRBV5-1 and TRBJ1-3, with 9 bases that match TRBD1. Losses at the gene ends were 5 bases for V and 0 bases for J; bases not matched to a gene: 6. The germline V gene has CDR1 SGHRS and CDR2 YFSETQ. This CDR3 has 16 residues. CDR3 nucleotides: TGCGCCAGCAGTTCAGGACAGGGGAGCTCTGGAAACACCATATATTTT. It encodes CASSSGQGSSGNTIYF.

V is TRBV30 and J is TRBJ2-2; TRBD1 aligns across 9 bases. The CDR3 covers 15 residues. After removal of 0 bases from V and 4 bases from J, the junction contained 3 bases not matched to a gene. CDR1 GTSNPN and CDR2 SVGIG come from the germline V gene (reference sequence). In DNA, the CDR3 is TGTGCCTGGAGTGTACAGGACAGGGGCACCGGGGAGCTGTTTTTT. Translating gives CAWSVQDRGTGELFF.

The rearrangement links TRBV6-5 to TRBJ1-1; 7 nucleotides line up with TRBD1. The length of the CDR3 is 14 residues. Germline CDR1 is MNHEY and CDR2 is SVGAGI. V was pared by 7 bases and J by 0 bases, with 5 bases of the junction left unmatched. CDR3 nucleotide sequence: TGTGCCAGCATCAAGACAGGGATGAACACTGAAGCTTTCTTT. This gives the protein CASIKTGMNTEAFF.

This chain uses TRBV5-1 with TRBJ1-3; 8 nucleotides align to TRBD1. Germline lookup yields CDR1 SGHRS and CDR2 YFSETQ. V trimming: 1 base; J trimming: 8 bases; junction bases outside the gene matches: 11. The CDR3 has 16 residues. CDR3 sequence: CASSLSYGQGGYTIYF. CDR3 DNA sequence: TGCGCCAGCAGCTTGTCCTACGGACAGGGAGGCTACACCATATATTTT. The variable domain in full, with the rest retrieved from reference TRBV5-1 and TRBJ1-3, is KAGVTQTPRYLIKTRGQQVTLSCSPISGHRSVSWYQQTPGQGLQFLFEYFSETQRNKGNFPGRFSGRQFSNSRSEMNVSTLELGDSALYLCASSLSYGQGGYTIYFGEGSWLTVV.

A note on this clone: This CDR3 is missing its conserved last phenylalanine or tryptophan, likely due to a read error. The rearrangement uses TRBV28 and TRBJ2-7; perhaps TRBD1 as D (5 bases). The CDR3 has 15 residues. V was clipped by 2 bases and J by 4 bases, with 15 bases between them. Germline V CDR1 and CDR2: MDHEN, SYDVKM. CDR3 loop: CASSLIRQSVYEQYL. The CDR3 DNA follows: TGTGCCAGCAGTTTAATCCGACAGTCTGTTTACGAGCAGTACCTC.

This rearrangement joins TRBV2 to TRBJ2-1; TRBD2 matches 8 bases. V lost 7 bases and J lost 8; bases outside the gene matches: 19. This CDR3 spans 17 amino acids. Germline CDR1 reads SNHLY; CDR2 reads FYNNEI. This chain's CDR3 is CASKWPRGEGVVYEQFF. The CDR3 region has the DNA TGTGCCAGCAAGTGGCCGCGGGGGGAGGGTGTTGTTTATGAGCAGTTCTTC.